This T cell receptor beta chain is from a study of CD8 T cells in ankylosing spondylitis. Study-wide points: Relatively rare in peripheral blood, disease-linked clones were also CD8+. As reported, disease-linked clones showed significant enrichment in matched ankylosing spondylitis synovial fluid. Seemingly characteristic of ankylosing spondylitis blood was a TCR beta motif consisting of under 10 highly homologous variants.

This clonotype has just a few counts. Its antigen is undetermined. TCRdb recomputed calls from the 5' RACE reads with MiXCR, one row per CDR3 protein. This table has approximately 520,000 distinct CDR3 sequences, roughly 5.2% appearing once. Germline V gene sequence: CDR1 KGHSH, CDR2 LQKENI. V lost 3 bases to trimming and J lost 6 bases, with 20 bases between them. The CDR3 has 16 residues. The specimen sequenced was blood, either unsorted or a sorted T cell fraction (not recorded which). This TCR derives from a male donor with ankylosing spondylitis. The chain employs TRBV18 and TRBJ1-2; weak D call: TRBD1 (6 bases). CDR3 nucleotide sequence: TGTGCCAGCTCACCGACTCCTAAGGACAGAGTAGATGGCTACACCTTC. This gives the protein CASSPTPKDRVDGYTF.